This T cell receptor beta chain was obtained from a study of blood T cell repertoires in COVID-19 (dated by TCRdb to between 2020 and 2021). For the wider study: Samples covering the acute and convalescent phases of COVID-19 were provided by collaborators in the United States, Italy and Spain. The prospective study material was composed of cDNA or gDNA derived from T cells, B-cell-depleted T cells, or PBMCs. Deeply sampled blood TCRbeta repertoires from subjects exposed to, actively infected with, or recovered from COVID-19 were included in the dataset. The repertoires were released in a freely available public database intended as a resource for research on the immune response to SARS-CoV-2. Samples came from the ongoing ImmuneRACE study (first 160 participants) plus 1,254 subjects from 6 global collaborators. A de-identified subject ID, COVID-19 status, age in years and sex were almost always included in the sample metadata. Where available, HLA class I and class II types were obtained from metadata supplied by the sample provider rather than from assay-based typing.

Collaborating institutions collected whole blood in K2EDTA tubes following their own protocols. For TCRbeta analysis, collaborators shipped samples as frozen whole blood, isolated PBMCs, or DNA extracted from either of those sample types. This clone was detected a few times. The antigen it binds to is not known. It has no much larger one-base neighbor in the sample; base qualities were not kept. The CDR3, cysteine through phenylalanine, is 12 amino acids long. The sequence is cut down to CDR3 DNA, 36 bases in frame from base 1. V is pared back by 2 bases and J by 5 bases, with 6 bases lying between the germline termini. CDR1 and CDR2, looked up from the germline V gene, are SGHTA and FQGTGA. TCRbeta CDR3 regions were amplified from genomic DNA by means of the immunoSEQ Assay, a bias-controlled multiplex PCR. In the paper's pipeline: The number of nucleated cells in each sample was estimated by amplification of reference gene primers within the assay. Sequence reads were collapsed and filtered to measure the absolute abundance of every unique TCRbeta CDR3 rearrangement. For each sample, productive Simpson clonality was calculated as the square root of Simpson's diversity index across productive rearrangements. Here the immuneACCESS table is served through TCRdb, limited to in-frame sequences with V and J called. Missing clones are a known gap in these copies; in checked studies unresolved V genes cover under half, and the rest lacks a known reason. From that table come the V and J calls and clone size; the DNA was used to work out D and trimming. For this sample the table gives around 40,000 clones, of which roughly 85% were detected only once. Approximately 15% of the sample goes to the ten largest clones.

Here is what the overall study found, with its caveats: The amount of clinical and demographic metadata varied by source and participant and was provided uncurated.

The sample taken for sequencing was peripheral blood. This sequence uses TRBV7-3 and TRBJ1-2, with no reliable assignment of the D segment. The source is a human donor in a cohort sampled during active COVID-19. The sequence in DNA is TGTGCCAGCAGCTTAGCGGGGTATGGCTACACCTTC. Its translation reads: CASSLAGYGYTF.